These 27 T cell receptor beta chains originate from one sample sequenced in a study of blood T cells in healthy people across ages. The second PCR ran about 6 to 11 cycles with a sample-barcoded 5' primer and J-beta primers. Via MiXCR, TCRdb re-called the 5' RACE reads, giving one row per CDR3 protein. The sample carries over a million distinct CDR3 sequences, approximately 26% recorded once. These data were likewise used in another study, on T cells of mothers and their children.

Sequencing was performed on blood. These receptor sequences come from a girl aged 2-10 years in good health.

The chain has TRBV20-1 and TRBJ1-4; tentatively, D is TRBD1 (6 bases). Trimming pared 1 base from V and 5 bases from J, leaving 17 bases between. This CDR3 spans 16 amino acids. The V gene's germline CDR1 is DFQATT and CDR2 SNEGSKA (reference sequence). The chain's CDR3 is CSARGPQGRRNEKLFF. The DNA for the CDR3 is TGCAGTGCTAGAGGGCCACAGGGACGAAGAAATGAAAAACTGTTTTTT.

V is TRBV5-4 and J is TRBJ2-1, with D perhaps matching TRBD1 (6 bases). The V gene's germline CDR1 is SGHNT and CDR2 YYREEE (reference sequence). Trimming shortened V by 2 bases and J by 1 base, and 10 bases separated the two germline ends. The CDR3 covers 15 residues. The CDR3 DNA reads TGTGCCAGCAGCTTAAAGGACAGATCCTACAATGAGCAGTTCTTC. Translation: CASSLKDRSYNEQFF.

Only a few counts were recorded for this clonotype. This chain joins TRBV27 and TRBJ2-6, with D possibly being TRBD2 (5 bases). V dropped 2 bases and J dropped 4 bases, with 9 bases sitting between them. The length of the CDR3 is 15 residues. Germline assignment: CDR1 MNHEY and CDR2 SMNVEV (reference sequence). The CDR3 DNA follows: TGTGCCAGCAGTTTAGCGGGCTACGGGGCCAACGTCCTGACTTTC. This sequence encodes CASSLAGYGANVLTF.

The sample holds a few counts of this clonotype. The rearrangement joins TRBV5-6 to TRBJ2-4, with 7 bases matching TRBD1. Germline V gene lookup returns CDR1 SGHDT and CDR2 YYEEEE. V shed 1 base and J 6 bases; nucleotides not matched to a gene: 4. This CDR3 spans 14 amino acids. The CDR3 sequence: CASSLRDSTNIQYF. The CDR3 nucleotides are TGTGCCAGCAGCTTGAGGGACAGCACAAACATTCAGTACTTC.

This clonotype showed up just a few times. V and J are TRBV13 and TRBJ1-2; possible D gene TRBD1, 6 bases. This CDR3 comprises 13 residues. The germline V gene encodes CDR1 PRHDT and CDR2 FYEKMQ (reference sequence). V shed 5 bases and J shed 6 bases, with 13 bases lying between them. The CDR3 sequence is CASSPGAFHGYTF. As DNA, the CDR3 is TGTGCCAGCAGCCCAGGGGCCTTCCATGGCTACACCTTC.

The CDR3 protein is CASSLSGYGGNTEAFF. For the CDR3, the DNA is TGTGCCAGCAGTTTATCGGGGTACGGAGGGAACACTGAAGCTTTCTTT. This chain uses TRBV27 with TRBJ1-1; D gene unclear. V was cut by 0 bases and J by 1 base, with 12 bases left in between. This CDR3 has 16 residues. Germline V CDR1 and CDR2: MNHEY, SMNVEV (reference sequence).

This clonotype was counted only a few times. The chain uses TRBV6-2 or TRBV6-3 and TRBJ2-1; D not resolved. Germline CDR1 MNHEY, CDR2 SVGEGT. The CDR3 length is 10 residues. The V end lost 8 bases, the J end lost 7 bases, and 6 bases lay between the germline ends. The CDR3, as DNA: TGTGCCAGCGCCGCGAATGAGCAGTTCTTC. This gives the protein CASAANEQFF.

This chain links TRBV7-9 with TRBJ2-5; 12 bases agree with TRBD2. Germline V gene data show CDR1 as SEHNR and CDR2 as FQNEAQ (reference sequence). After removal of 4 bases from V and 5 bases from J, the junction contained 8 bases not matched to a gene. The CDR3 sequence is 16 residues long. This CDR3 is CASSSIRLAGEETQYF. The CDR3 DNA reads TGTGCCAGCAGCTCCATCAGACTAGCGGGAGAGGAGACCCAGTACTTC.

This clonotype was detected a few times. V usage is TRBV5-6 and J usage is TRBJ2-7, with D uncertain. Germline V lookup: CDR1 SGHDT, CDR2 YYEEEE. The CDR3 covers 17 residues. V was clipped by 0 bases and J by 0 bases, with 16 bases between them. DNA of the CDR3: TGTGCCAGCAGCTTGGAAGGAGTGCGGATAAGCTCCTACGAGCAGTACTTC. Residues: CASSLEGVRISSYEQYF.

There are a few counts of this clonotype. The J gene is TRBJ2-2, the V gene TRBV28; no reliable D call. Between the trimmed V and J ends, which lost 4 bases and 8 bases, there was a span of 8 bases. Germline V CDR1 and CDR2: MDHEN, SYDVKM. The CDR3 has 12 residues. CDR3 loop: CASSSFLGELFF. Written as DNA, the CDR3 is TGTGCCAGCAGTTCCTTCCTAGGGGAGCTGTTTTTT.

The genes are TRBV7-2 and TRBJ2-3; D is perhaps TRBD1 (5 bases). Trimming removed 5 bases from V and 0 bases from J, with 12 bases in between. CDR1 is SGHTA, CDR2 FQGNSA, per germline. This CDR3 contains 15 residues. The CDR3 is CASSPDSSSTDTQYF. The DNA for the CDR3 is TGTGCCAGCAGCCCAGACAGTTCTAGCACAGATACGCAGTATTTT.

J is TRBJ2-7 and V is TRBV3-1, with 8 bases matching TRBD1. V gave up 6 bases and J gave up 3 bases; unmatched junction bases: 4. Germline CDR1 reads LGHDT; CDR2 reads YNNKEL (reference sequence). The CDR3 contains 13 residues. The chain's CDR3 is CASRYGQGYEQYF. As DNA, the CDR3 is TGTGCCAGCAGATACGGACAGGGCTACGAGCAGTACTTC.

The rearrangement links TRBV5-4 to TRBJ1-1, with D perhaps matching TRBD1 (6 bases). Trimming removed 3 bases at V and 3 bases at J, with 15 bases between. The CDR3 is 15 amino acids. The germline CDR1 and CDR2 sequences are SGHNT and YYREEE (reference sequence). The CDR3: CASSSLGGAYTEAFF. In DNA form, the CDR3 reads TGTGCCAGCAGCTCCCTTGGGGGGGCGTACACTGAAGCTTTCTTT.

The CDR3 loop reads CASSFSARVNEKLFF. CDR3 nucleotides: TGTGCCAGCAGTTTCTCCGCCAGGGTGAACGAAAAACTGTTTTTT. The chain carries TRBV27 and TRBJ1-4; possibly TRBD1 for D (5 bases). V lost 3 bases and J 8 bases, leaving 16 bases between the germline ends. Germline V lookup: CDR1 MNHEY, CDR2 SMNVEV (reference sequence). This CDR3 is built from 15 residues. The full variable domain, rest sourced from reference TRBV27 and TRBJ1-4, is EAQVTQNPRYLITVTGKKLTVTCSQNMNHEYMSWYRQDPGLGLRQIYYSMNVEVTDKGDVPEGYKVSRKEKRNFPLILESPSPNQTSLYFCASSFSARVNEKLFFGSGTQLSVL.

The J gene is TRBJ2-1, the V gene TRBV29-1; D unclear. Germline V gene data show CDR1 as SQVTM and CDR2 as ANQGSEA. The CDR3 sequence is 11 residues long. V was cut by 6 bases and J by 5 bases, with 8 bases left in between. For the CDR3, the DNA is TGCAGCGTCCCCGAGAACAATGAGCAGTTCTTC. Amino acids: CSVPENNEQFF.

This clonotype was seen only a few times. This chain joins TRBV4-3 and TRBJ2-3; TRBD2 matches 8 bases. Germline loops: CDR1 LGHNA, CDR2 YSLEER. V lost 0 bases, J lost 8 bases, and 13 bases stayed unmatched. The CDR3 has 17 amino acids. The CDR3 nucleotides read TGCGCCAGCAGCCAAGACCCCGGGGAGCGGGGGCCCCTTACGCAGTATTTT. Translating it yields CASSQDPGERGPLTQYF.

J is TRBJ2-7 and V is TRBV7-8; possibly TRBD1 or TRBD2 for D (5 bases each). Germline-derived CDR1 and CDR2 are SGHVS and FQNEAQ. The CDR3 is 14 amino acids. V dropped 5 bases and J dropped 5 bases, with 16 bases sitting between them. The CDR3 nucleotides are TGTGCCAGCAGCCGGGTTGAGGGGCCCAACGAGCAGTACTTC. Amino acid sequence: CASSRVEGPNEQYF.

The chain has TRBV20-1 and TRBJ2-1; possible D gene TRBD2, 5 bases. The V and J ends lost 4 bases and 3 bases respectively, with 10 bases between them. CDR3 length: 13 residues. The germline gives CDR1 DFQATT, CDR2 SNEGSKA (reference sequence). CDR3 DNA: TGCAGTGCTAACCCCCGGGACTACAATGAGCAGTTCTTC. This codes for CSANPRDYNEQFF.

The chain couples TRBV12-3 or TRBV12-4 to TRBJ2-5; D possibly corresponds to TRBD2 (5 bases). Trimming left V 6 bases short and J 3 bases short, with 17 bases between. The CDR3 has 15 residues. CDR3 amino acids: CASRGSLGPKETQYF. The CDR3 nucleotides are TGTGCCAGCAGGGGGAGCCTGGGCCCAAAAGAGACCCAGTACTTC.

V is TRBV28 and J is TRBJ2-5; 12 positions agree with TRBD2. Germline V gene data show CDR1 as MDHEN and CDR2 as SYDVKM. Trimming removed 6 bases from V and 3 bases from J; junction bases left unmatched: 8. The CDR3 is made up of 16 amino acids. The CDR3 nucleotides are TGTGCCAGCAGCCGAAGACTAGCGGGAGTGAAAGAGACCCAGTACTTC. Its translation: CASSRRLAGVKETQYF.

Only a few counts were recorded for this clonotype. The J gene is TRBJ2-3, the V gene TRBV20-1; D uncertain. The ends were cut back, 0 bases at V and 5 bases at J, with 6 bases in the middle. CDR3 size: 12 residues. Germline CDR1 and CDR2: DFQATT and SNEGSKA (reference sequence). For the CDR3, the DNA is TGCAGTGCTAGAGATAGTCTAGATACGCAGTATTTT. This gives the protein CSARDSLDTQYF.

The chain combines TRBV5-1 with TRBJ1-1; D not certain. V lost 4 bases and J lost 4, with 20 bases in between. The germline V gene encodes CDR1 SGHRS and CDR2 YFSETQ. This CDR3 contains 16 residues. CDR3 DNA sequence: TGCGCCAGCAGCCCCACGCCCTCGGGGAAGGGCACTGAAGCTTTCTTT. Translation: CASSPTPSGKGTEAFF.

This clonotype has just a few counts. The genes are TRBV7-3 and TRBJ2-1; D is unclear. Germline V gene lookup returns CDR1 SGHTA and CDR2 FQGTGA. V was clipped by 4 bases and J by 4 bases, with 23 bases between them. This CDR3 has 18 residues. The CDR3 is CASSSRVAGSARYNEQFF. The CDR3 region has the DNA TGTGCCAGCAGCTCAAGAGTGGCTGGGTCGGCGCGATACAATGAGCAGTTCTTC.

V and J are TRBV5-6 and TRBJ2-5; D unresolved. The V and J ends lost 5 bases and 2 bases respectively, with 10 bases between them. Germline V gene sequence: CDR1 SGHDT, CDR2 YYEEEE. The CDR3 is made up of 13 amino acids. Here the CDR3 DNA reads TGTGCCAGCAGGTCGGACCCACAAGAGACCCAGTACTTC. The encoded protein is CASRSDPQETQYF.

This clonotype was detected only a few times. CDR3 coding DNA: TGTGCCAGCACCCGGGGCCTGACCTACAATGAGCAGTTCTTC. Translating it yields CASTRGLTYNEQFF. The J gene is TRBJ2-1, the V gene TRBV25-1; D tentatively reads TRBD1 or TRBD2 (5 bases each). The CDR3 contains 14 residues. Germline assignment: CDR1 MGHDK and CDR2 SYGVNS. V was trimmed by 7 bases and J by 2 bases, leaving 12 bases between them.

The sample holds a few counts of this clonotype. This chain uses TRBV10-3 with TRBJ2-3, with D hard to call. The CDR3 is made up of 13 amino acids. In germline, CDR1 is ENHRY, CDR2 SYGVKD. The germline V and J ends were trimmed by 7 bases and 2 bases, with 10 bases remaining between them. The CDR3 region has the DNA TGTGCCATCACGGACGGGCCCACAGATACGCAGTATTTT. Protein: CAITDGPTDTQYF.

This clonotype was detected ten times or more. The rearrangement links TRBV28 to TRBJ1-1; no definite D call. The V and J ends lost 3 bases and 6 bases respectively, with 11 bases between them. From germline, CDR1 is MDHEN and CDR2 SYDVKM. CDR3 length equals 13 residues. The CDR3 reads CASSFAGLAEAFF. The CDR3 coding sequence is TGTGCCAGCAGTTTCGCGGGGTTGGCTGAAGCTTTCTTT. Full variable domain (outside the CDR3, taken from reference TRBV28 and TRBJ1-1): DVKVTQSSRYLVKRTGEKVFLECVQDMDHENMFWYRQDPGLGLRLIYFSYDVKMKEKGDIPEGYSVSREKKERFSLILESASTNQTSMYLCASSFAGLAEAFFGQGTRLTVV.